This T cell receptor (beta chain) is drawn from a study of blood T cell repertoires in COVID-19. This CDR3 region has 12 residues. Repertoires were generated with immunoSEQ multiplex PCR, while TCRdb's copy carries only in-frame clones and drops some. The sample shows around 300,000 clones, around nine tenths of them seen only once. The chain combines TRBV21-1 with TRBJ2-7; the table calls TRBD2, which could not be checked here. TRBV21-1 is a pseudogene segment. This clonotype originated in a woman aged 40 to 55 who had recovered from COVID-19. The sequenced material came from PBMCs or T cells enriched from blood (not recorded which). CDR3 amino acids: CASTSPSYEQYF. Here the CDR3 DNA reads TGTGCCAGCACTAGTCCCTCCTACGAGCAGTACTTC.